Included here is one T cell receptor beta chain sequence, with context. The specificity of this receptor is unknown. No base-level quality is on record; no much larger clone is a single base apart. Library construction relied on the immunoSEQ multiplex PCR assay. The multiplex PCR relied on a mix of 60 forward primers for TCR Vbeta segments and 13 reverse primers for TCR Jbeta segments. The CDR3 region of rearranged TCR beta genes was amplified from genomic DNA by a multiplex PCR assay. The amplified TCR beta libraries were sequenced on the Illumina HiSeq System as 87-base-pair reads. The original methods were these. A later analysis tallied 80 million to 95 million unique TCR beta chains across the 666 repertoires, and roughly 11 million of those chains were shared by two or more donors. To remove PCR and sequencing errors, raw reads were error-corrected and collapsed into unique sequences using a nearest-neighbor algorithm that merged closely related sequences. To assign V, D and J gene segments, CDR3 sequences were aligned to IMGT reference sequences. For a sequence to be retained, at least a six-nucleotide match to both a V gene segment and a J gene segment was required. A rearrangement was called productive if the CDR3 had no stop codons and remained in frame with V and J, and every other rearrangement was called non-productive. Following IMGT convention, CDR3 was defined as the stretch from the second conserved V-encoded cysteine to the conserved J-encoded phenylalanine. The earlier analysis of approximately 590 of the donors excluded any sequence lacking an unambiguous match to a single V gene segment. In an earlier analysis of several hundred of the donors, a V segment was called functional when productive rearrangements were above 56.7%, and segregating when the standard deviation between donors exceeded 5%. A statistical classification framework was developed to diagnose cytomegalovirus status using the catalog of TCR beta chain sequences. In a later analysis, TCR nucleotide sequences were compared against IMGT/GENE-DB human TR gene sequences so that V and J genes could be assigned. In a later analysis, CDR3 sequences and most-parsimonious VDJ recombination scenarios were assigned using the TCRdist pipeline. In a later analysis, every TCR beta chain was defined by the combination of its CDR3 amino acid sequence and its V-gene family, and reads without a unique V-gene family were dropped. As a way to deal with suspected cross-contamination and a sequencing artifact, a later analysis dropped roughly 620 nucleotide sequences that were highly shared and had low generation probability. In a later analysis, a clonal expansion index for each public chain was calculated from normalized within-repertoire ranks of inferred template counts. In a later analysis, generation probabilities were computed using a VDJ recombination model fitted to out-of-frame rearrangements, and the results were checked against IGoR. In a later analysis, hypergeometric tests were used to score TCR-TCR, TCR-HLA and TCR-CMV co-occurrence, with a repertoire-size bias correction applied to TCR pairs. False discovery rates were estimated in a later analysis by permuting HLA or CMV assignments 20 times. A later analysis grouped co-occurring TCRs with DBSCAN, adding TCRdist sequence similarity when clustering within HLA-allele-positive subsets. Co-occurrence clustering excluded repertoires with fewer than 30,000 or more than 120,000 public chains, plus five with anomalous nucleotide sharing. TCRdb provides this immuneACCESS table in a form limited to in-frame rearrangements. Some clones are lacking; in checked studies, under half of them reflect an unresolved V gene, and why the rest are absent is not known. The DNA was the basis for D and trimming; V, J and clone size are from that table. The sample records around 150,000 clones, around 80% of which are singletons. Clones ranked in the top ten supply approximately 4.8% of the sample.

This sample is drawn from a study of cytomegalovirus exposure and HLA in healthy donors (dated by TCRdb to 2016 to 2017). For the study in its entirety: An earlier analysis of 587 of the donors reported 276 Gb of sequence data and roughly 120 million unique TCR beta sequences obtained from roughly 180 million T cells. Roughly 300 gigabases of sequencing data and roughly 80 million unique TCR sequences made up an early release that covered under 750 HLA-typed donors. Of the 300 to 500 genotyped donors, 81% were placed in the genetic ancestry cluster associated with self-reported Caucasian donors. The study aimed to test whether cataloging public T cell receptors could reveal signatures of past pathogen exposure. The study profiled the T cell repertoires of 550 to 700 subjects by immunosequencing and related them to cytomegalovirus serostatus. Besides the first cohort of more than 650 subjects, a separate validation cohort made up of over 100 different subjects was used. To predict cytomegalovirus infection status, the study brought together high-throughput TCR immunosequencing, statistical association of individual TCRs with disease status, and machine learning. To study patterns of TCR occurrence, a later analysis re-analyzed previously published TCR beta repertoires from 600 to 750 donors and added high-resolution HLA genotyping. In the later analysis, no new phenotypic data were used to find candidate immune exposures; instead, reliance was placed on TCR beta sequences and their occurrence across donors. An earlier analysis of some 600 of the donors applied high-throughput TCR beta sequencing to assess whether each TCR beta V gene segment acted as functional or pseudogenic. Alongside the repertoire data, information on donor age, sex, ethnicity and CMV serostatus was compiled. A later genetic analysis used genome-wide SNP genotypes for about 60% of the roughly 700 donors, treating that subset as a discovery cohort. Every repertoire in the discovery cohort had been generated on one and the same sequencing platform. HLA typing covered class I and class II loci at four-digit resolution. The number of typed donors differed by locus: about 620-630 for A, B, C, DRB1 and DQB1; 522 for DQA1; 606 for DPA1; and around 450 for DPB1. Roughly 5 DR-DQ haplotypes were handled as single units for association and clustering, since linkage in the cohort was strong. Among some 400 genotyped donors of the cohort, an average of about 240,000 unique TCR beta nucleotide sequences were sequenced per donor, roughly 20% of them non-productive.

The cohort consisted of fewer than 700 healthy bone marrow donors. At the time of sampling, all cohort members were nominally healthy, though unrecorded immune exposures were likely present. Of the approximately 700 cohort members, 250 to 300 had positive CMV serostatus and 350 to 450 had negative CMV serostatus, and CMV serostatus was not recorded for the donor. A peripheral blood sample was collected from each donor, and TCR beta sequencing was performed on peripheral blood mononuclear cells. The Qiagen DNeasy Blood Extraction Kit was used to extract genomic DNA from the blood cell samples. General study outcomes and caveats: The cohort was sequenced for TCR beta chains only, and without alpha or paired-chain data the features that could be detected were limited. Because some donors lacked HLA typing at each locus, the association tests relied only on the typed subset. A later analysis found that TCR association rates varied across HLA loci, with DRB1 alleles showing the most associated TCRs and HLA-C alleles the fewest. Most CMV-associated TCR beta chains appeared to be HLA-restricted in a later analysis, and the HLA associations seemed to be driven largely by CMV exposure. The authors suggested that the approach could potentially be extended to other disease states and immunological phenotypes. Most TCR sequences were seen in very few donors, while some public TCRs were found in many individuals. Some 16 rarely observed V segments, including chromosome 9 orphons, were excluded from the earlier analysis of a few hundred of the donors because counts were too low. An earlier analysis of roughly 570 of the donors showed that most TCR beta V segments appeared in productive rearrangements either about 87% or about 30% of the time, which broadly matched IMGT annotations. The classifier was reported to diagnose cytomegalovirus status with high specificity and sensitivity in both the original and validation cohorts. A cluster of highly shared sequence variants was judged likely to represent a technical artifact of the sequencing pipeline. In a later genetic analysis, fewer N-insertions in productive TCRs were reported among donors in an Asian-associated ancestry cluster than the roughly 700-donor mean. When HLA alleles, especially DR and DQ, strongly co-occurred, attributing TCR associations to individual alleles was difficult. A later genetic analysis associated a missense DCLRE1C variant with V-gene and J-gene trimming of TCR beta chains, and an independent cohort replicated the association. Correlated functional status among segregating V segments might be attributable to linkage disequilibrium, but an unknown experimental factor could not be ruled out. Specific HLA alleles were associated with 15,000 to 20,000 TCR beta sequences at a false discovery rate of 0.05 in a later analysis. Presence/absence analyses assumed roughly uniform sequencing depth across donors, an assumption that may not hold. The study gave a list of more than 150 TCR beta chains associated with cytomegalovirus. Some IMGT-functional V segments, including TRBV6-2 and TRBV6-3, could not be told apart with the 87-base-pair reads, so those segments were excluded. A further reported finding was that TCR beta sequences accurately predicted the HLA-A and HLA-B alleles for most subjects in the first cohort. According to a later analysis, parvovirus B19, influenza, CMV and Epstein-Barr virus appeared linked to several top co-occurrence clusters. In a later analysis, HLA-associated TCR beta chains were found to be more clonally expanded and to have lower generation probabilities than equally common non-associated chains. In vitro tests confirmed that a few of the cytomegalovirus-associated TCR beta chains recognize cytomegalovirus antigens. CMV serostatus was the only immune exposure information available for the cohort.

Per the germline V gene (reference sequence), MNHNY is the CDR1 and SVGAGI is the CDR2. The CDR3 runs 15 amino acids, cysteine and phenylalanine included. Of the read, only the CDR3 DNA is kept; its 45 bases are in frame from base 1. The V end loses 6 bases and the J end loses 5 bases, and a stretch of 19 bases separates them. The sequence is built from TRBV6-6 and TRBJ2-5; perhaps TRBD1 is the D gene, with 6 bases matching. Sequenced sample: PBMCs. The clonotype comes from a man aged 30 to 39 in good health. This receptor carries the CDR3 CASRFQGTNRETQYF. The DNA sequence is given as TGTGCCAGCAGATTCCAGGGGACGAATCGCGAGACCCAGTACTTC.